This entry features one TCR beta chain sequence. Its antigen is as yet unknown. This sample is drawn from a study of cytomegalovirus exposure and HLA in healthy donors. A multiplex PCR was run with 60 Vbeta primers and 13 Jbeta primers. Produced via immunoSEQ multiplex PCR; TCRdb's table is partial and in-frame only. The sample shows 200,000 to 250,000 clones, and 0.9% to 1.4% sits with its ten largest clones. The study, taken as a whole, reports: The productive fraction for most TCR beta V segments was about 87% or about 30% in an earlier analysis.

CDR3 size: 15 residues. Germline values: CDR1 GTSNPN, CDR2 SVGIG (reference sequence). The origin of this receptor is a girl aged 2 to 10 in good health and CMV-seropositive. The source material was PBMCs. The chain is built from TRBV30 and TRBJ2-5; TRBD2 matches 9 bases. With the DNA end fitting TRBJ2-7 better, the J assignment may be wrong. As DNA, the CDR3 is TGTGCCTGGAAAAAGGGGGCGGGAGGGTTCGGCGAGCAGTACTTC. This translates into CAWKKGAGGFGEQYF.